This entry features one T cell receptor (beta chain) sequence. Living in about two dozen US areas, the participants were between roughly 18 and 89 years of age. Clinical history as reported by participants underpinned cohort assignment. All exposed participants met a person with COVID-19 within 2 weeks before entering the study. These data are taken from a study of blood T cell repertoires in COVID-19. Whole-study context: T cells, B-cell-depleted T cells, or PBMCs supplied cDNA or gDNA.

Germline V CDR1 and CDR2: KGHSH, LQKENI. The V end lost 0 bases, the J end lost 3 bases, and 15 bases lay between the germline ends. The CDR3 extends over 16 amino acids. This table comes from immunoSEQ multiplex PCR, and its TCRdb copy is limited to in-frame clones, with some not included. This table holds over 200,000 clones, 70% to 90% found once. This clonotype originated in a woman aged 25 to 39 who had been exposed to COVID-19. The chain is built from TRBV18 and TRBJ2-7, with a possible D match to TRBD2 (6 bases). Specimen: PBMCs or T cells enriched from blood (not recorded which). The CDR3: CASSPPGAGGHYEQYF. The CDR3 DNA follows: TGTGCCAGCTCACCACCGGGAGCCGGGGGTCACTACGAGCAGTACTTC.